This TCR beta chain is from a study of quantifying T cell responses using KT2 cells. Study context: TCR alpha and beta constant-region primers primed reverse transcription of RNA.

There are a few counts of this clonotype. The cDNA 3' end received a ligated oligonucleotide with a UMI. First-round PCR used 3 to 4 cycles and beta primers RC1.1 and RC1.2 covering TRBC1 and TRBC2. TCRdb re-analysed the UMI-ligation and nested PCR reads in MiXCR, keeping a single row per CDR3 protein. The data hold tens of thousands of distinct CDR3 sequences, with 9.5% to 13% observed a single time. The CDR3 length is 12 residues. In germline, CDR1 is SQVTM, CDR2 ANQGSEA. V lost 5 bases to trimming and J lost 3 bases; unmatched junction nucleotides: 1. V usage is TRBV29-1 and J usage is TRBJ2-3; 8 nucleotides match TRBD2. Sample: PBMCs spiked with cells of the T cell clone KT2. The clonotype was recovered from a human donor. CDR3 in amino acids: CSVSGGTDTQYF. In DNA, the CDR3 is TGCAGCGTTAGCGGGGGTACAGATACGCAGTATTTT.